The clone carrying this TCR beta chain showed up just a few times. What it binds is unknown. The data derive from a study of T cells after yellow fever vaccination. Looking at the study overall: Researchers used SMART-Seq v4 Ultra Low Input to prepare fractions that had low cell numbers. Study conclusions and caveats: Shared CD4/CD8 clonotypes were a small share, likely from convergent recombination. Subsequent to the booster, the majority of primary-vaccination clones reappeared (96% CD4, 80% to 90% CD8).

This CDR3 contains 11 residues. Trimming left V 3 bases short and J 12 bases short, with 9 bases between. Germline V lookup: CDR1 SGHAT, CDR2 FQNNGV. Each CDR3 protein is one row after TCRdb ran MiXCR on the 5' RACE reads. The sample includes about 370,000 distinct CDR3 sequences, around a tenth of them seen just once. The clonotype was recovered from a man aged 18 to 30 who received the YFV17D yellow fever vaccine. The sample in question was PBMCs, obtained on the day of the first yellow fever vaccination. The chain is built from TRBV11-2 and TRBJ2-1, with D maybe TRBD2 (6 bases). In DNA, the CDR3 is TGTGCCAGCAGCTTCGGGGGTTCGCAGTTCTTC. As protein: CASSFGGSQFF. The full variable domain, with the rest looked up from reference TRBV11-2 and TRBJ2-1, is EAGVAQSPRYKIIEKRQSVAFWCNPISGHATLYWYQQILGQGPKLLIQFQNNGVVDDSQLPKDRFSAERLKGVDSTLKIQPAKLEDSAVYLCASSFGGSQFFGPGTRLTVL.